A selection of T cell receptor beta chains follows, all from one sample in a study of blood T cells in healthy people across ages. TCRdb analysed the 5' RACE reads with MiXCR anew, one entry per CDR3 protein. Of 800,000 to 950,000 distinct CDR3 sequences detected, 45% to 50% appear once; the ten largest clones hold 13%. Sequenced input: blood. The receptors here all came from a man aged 25-45 years in good health. Both conserved end residues are part of each CDR3. A D gene is named only where the DNA matches it firmly. For some rows the clone size is stated as once, few or many, or as a class when expanded; others skip it.

v_gene	d_gene	abundance	j_gene	CDR3nt	CDR3aa
TRBV14	-	-	TRBJ1-4	TGTGCCAGCAGCCAAGTTAACAGGGCATATGAAAAACTGTTTTTT	CASSQVNRAYEKLFF
TRBV3-1	TRBD1	-	TRBJ2-7	TGTGCCGGCAGCCAGGGGACAGGGAACTACGAGCAGTACTTC	CAGSQGTGNYEQYF
TRBV10-3	-	-	TRBJ1-1	TGTGCCATCAGTGAGGCCGGGAGTGAAGCTTTCTTT	CAISEAGSEAFF
TRBV3-1	-	-	TRBJ1-2	TGTGCCAGCAGCCAAATCGGAGGCGGTCTTCCCTATGGCTACACCTTC	CASSQIGGGLPYGYTF
TRBV9	-	many	TRBJ2-2	TGTGCCAGCAGCGTGCTAGGGGGGAACACCGGGGAGCTGTTTTTT	CASSVLGGNTGELFF
TRBV7-9	-	-	TRBJ1-1	TGTGCCAGCAGGAGACTGGGGAACACTGAAGCTTTCTTT	CASRRLGNTEAFF
TRBV15	TRBD2	-	TRBJ2-3	TGTGCCACCAAAGGACGGACTAGTCCAGATACGCAGTATTTT	CATKGRTSPDTQYF
TRBV28	TRBD2	-	TRBJ2-2	TGTGCCAGCAGCGAAGGGACTAGCGGGGGGCCTCAAGGGGAGCTGTTTTTT	CASSEGTSGGPQGELFF
TRBV9	TRBD1	-	TRBJ2-2	TGTGCCAGCAGCACCCGGACAGGGGAAGTTATGACCGGGGAGCTGTTTTTT	CASSTRTGEVMTGELFF
TRBV4-1	-	many	TRBJ2-5	TGCGCCAGCAGCCAAGATCTCGCCCGAGGGGAGACCCAGTACTTC	CASSQDLARGETQYF
TRBV28	TRBD1	-	TRBJ1-2	TGTGCCAGCTGGGACAGGAGGGACTATGGCTACACCTTC	CASWDRRDYGYTF
TRBV6-2/TRBV6-3	-	-	TRBJ2-1	TGTGCCAGCAGTTCGTGGGATTACAATGAGCAGTTCTTC	CASSSWDYNEQFF
TRBV5-1	-	-	TRBJ2-7	TGCGCCAGCAGCTTGGAGTCTCCCTACTCCTACGAGCAGTACTTC	CASSLESPYSYEQYF
TRBV28	-	-	TRBJ1-3	TGTGCCAGCAGTTTCGGTGGAATGGCTGGAAACACCATATATTTT	CASSFGGMAGNTIYF
TRBV4-1	-	-	TRBJ2-7	TGCGCCAGCAGCCGTGGTACTGCCTACCCCTACGAGCAGTACTTC	CASSRGTAYPYEQYF
TRBV7-2	-	-	TRBJ2-7	TGTGCCAGCAGCCAGTCGAGAAGTCCGGCGGTCTACGAGCAGTACTTC	CASSQSRSPAVYEQYF
TRBV25-1	-	-	TRBJ1-2	TGTGCCAGCAGTGATGGGGGGCTGAGAGGCTACACCTTC	CASSDGGLRGYTF
TRBV20-1	TRBD1	-	TRBJ2-5	TGCAGTGCTAGAGATGGGGACAGGGACGAGACCCAGTACTTC	CSARDGDRDETQYF
TRBV10-3	TRBD2	-	TRBJ2-7	TGTGCCATCAGGAGGGGACAGGGGACTAGCGGGGGGGCTAACGAGCAGTACTTC	CAIRRGQGTSGGANEQYF
TRBV6-5	-	-	TRBJ1-4	TGTGCCAGCAGTTCGTACAGGGTTGTGAATGAAAAACTGTTTTTT	CASSSYRVVNEKLFF
TRBV21-1	-	few	TRBJ1-4	TGTGCCAGCAGCAAACCGACAGGGGGCCCACAACACAATAATGAAAAACTGTTTTTT	CASSKPTGGPQHNNEKLFF
TRBV6-5	-	few	TRBJ2-3	TGTGCCAGCAGTTACGGGGCGGCGGACACAGATACGCAGTATTTT	CASSYGAADTDTQYF
TRBV20-1	-	few	TRBJ1-5	TGCAGTGCTAGAGATCAGGGGCCGGGTCAGCCCCAGCATTTT	CSARDQGPGQPQHF
TRBV20-1	TRBD1	-	TRBJ1-5	TGCAGTGCACCCCGGGACAGCATCAATCAGCCCCAGCATTTT	CSAPRDSINQPQHF
TRBV4-2	-	-	TRBJ2-5	TGTGCCAGCAGCCCCGGGGGAGGTGCATTTGAGACCCAGTACTTC	CASSPGGGAFETQYF
TRBV20-1	-	-	TRBJ1-5	TGCAGTGCTGAGAGGGGTGGCGATCAGCCCCAGCATTTT	CSAERGGDQPQHF
TRBV11-3	-	-	TRBJ2-7	TGTGCCAGCAGTCAACGGGACATCTCCTACGAGCAGTACTTC	CASSQRDISYEQYF
TRBV9	TRBD2	-	TRBJ2-1	TGTGCCAGCAGCGTTCCCCCAGCGGGGGATGAGCAGTTCTTC	CASSVPPAGDEQFF
TRBV3-1	-	once	TRBJ2-2	TGTGCCAGCAGCCAAGTCAACGGTAACACCGGGGAGCTGTTTTTT	CASSQVNGNTGELFF
TRBV4-1	-	-	TRBJ2-1	TGCGCCAGCAGCCGACTAGCAGGGGGGTTTGACGGGAATGAGCAGTTCTTC	CASSRLAGGFDGNEQFF
TRBV7-2	TRBD1	many	TRBJ2-5	TGTGCCAGCAACATACAGGGGTGGGGCCAAGAGACCCAGTACTTC	CASNIQGWGQETQYF
TRBV5-1	TRBD1	-	TRBJ2-1	TGCGCCAGCAGGTTCGGGACAGGGGTCGATGAGCAGTTCTTC	CASRFGTGVDEQFF
TRBV2	TRBD2	-	TRBJ2-1	TGTGCCAGCAAGCTAGCGGGGGGCTACAGTGAGCAGTTCTTC	CASKLAGGYSEQFF
TRBV20-1	TRBD1	-	TRBJ2-7	TGCAGTGCTAGTGGATACAGGGGAAAGACCTACGAGCAGTACTTC	CSASGYRGKTYEQYF
TRBV7-2	-	-	TRBJ2-5	TGTGCCAGCAGCTTAGACAGCCGACAAGAGACCCAGTACTTC	CASSLDSRQETQYF
TRBV2	-	-	TRBJ2-1	TGTGCCAGCAGTGAAGGACGGCATGAGCAGTTCTTC	CASSEGRHEQFF
TRBV3-1	TRBD2	-	TRBJ2-1	TGTGCCAGCAGCCAATTTCTAGCGGGGCAGGTAGGCTCCTACAATGAGCAGTTCTTC	CASSQFLAGQVGSYNEQFF
TRBV9	TRBD1	-	TRBJ1-4	TGTGCCAGCAGTGACGCCGGGACAGTCGGGGAAAAACTGTTTTTT	CASSDAGTVGEKLFF
TRBV29-1	-	few	TRBJ1-1	TGCAGCGCCGCAACGGTCCGGGGGAACACTGAAGCTTTCTTT	CSAATVRGNTEAFF
TRBV27	-	few	TRBJ1-5	TGTGCCAGCAGTTTTTTCCCCAATCAGCCCCAGCATTTT	CASSFFPNQPQHF
TRBV12-3/TRBV12-4	-	-	TRBJ1-3	TGTGCCAGCAGCTCTGGAAGTAACACCATATATTTT	CASSSGSNTIYF
TRBV5-1	-	few	TRBJ2-4	TGCGCCAGCAATTCAGGAGGGGACTTAAACATTCAGTACTTC	CASNSGGDLNIQYF
TRBV24-1	-	-	TRBJ2-4	TGTGCCACCAGTGATTTGCGGCTGGACAAAAACATTCAGTACTTC	CATSDLRLDKNIQYF
TRBV7-8	-	-	TRBJ2-1	TGTGCCAGCAGCTTAGTTCTGGGGCCCAAGCAGTTCTTC	CASSLVLGPKQFF
TRBV29-1	-	-	TRBJ2-3	TGCAGCCTTTTTCCAAGGGGCACAGATACGCAGTATTTT	CSLFPRGTDTQYF
TRBV7-2	-	-	TRBJ2-3	TGTGCCAGGCCCAAGGAGGGGCGGGCAGATACGCAGTATTTT	CARPKEGRADTQYF
TRBV4-2	-	-	TRBJ1-1	TGTGCCAGCAGCCAAGAATCCCTCTGGGACACTGAAGCTTTCTTT	CASSQESLWDTEAFF
TRBV11-3	-	-	TRBJ1-2	TGTGCCAGCAGCTTAACTGCGATGTCGGGCTACACCTTC	CASSLTAMSGYTF
TRBV7-2	TRBD1	-	TRBJ1-4	TGTGCCAGCAGCTTCGACAGGGCTAATGAAAAACTGTTTTTT	CASSFDRANEKLFF
TRBV25-1	TRBD2	-	TRBJ2-3	TGTGCCAGCAGTGATCCGTCCGGGGCTAGCGGTAGCACAGATACGCAGTATTTT	CASSDPSGASGSTDTQYF
TRBV7-2	-	-	TRBJ2-3	TGTGCCAGCAGCCCATGGACTGTAACAGATACGCAGTATTTT	CASSPWTVTDTQYF
TRBV10-3	TRBD2	-	TRBJ2-3	TGTGCCATCAGTGACGGCGGGGGGGCCGGAGATACGCAGTATTTT	CAISDGGGAGDTQYF
TRBV6-1	TRBD1	many	TRBJ2-3	TGTGCCAGCAGTACAGGGGCACGAGATACGCAGTATTTT	CASSTGARDTQYF
TRBV6-1	-	-	TRBJ1-1	TGTGCCACACTGGGTGGGGGGCGGACTGAAGCTTTCTTT	CATLGGGRTEAFF
TRBV7-7	-	-	TRBJ1-1	TGTGCCAGCAGCCCACAGGGAGGGCTCTGGGCAACCGAAGAAAGGCCCACTGAAGCTTTCTTT	CASSPQGGLWATEERPTEAFF
TRBV27	TRBD1	-	TRBJ1-6	TGTGCCAGCAGTTTAAACCCCCCGACAGGGACCAATTCACCCCTCCACTTT	CASSLNPPTGTNSPLHF
TRBV9	-	-	TRBJ2-2	TGTGCCAGCAGCGTAGAGGCGCTCTCCGGCACCGGGGAGCTGTTTTTT	CASSVEALSGTGELFF